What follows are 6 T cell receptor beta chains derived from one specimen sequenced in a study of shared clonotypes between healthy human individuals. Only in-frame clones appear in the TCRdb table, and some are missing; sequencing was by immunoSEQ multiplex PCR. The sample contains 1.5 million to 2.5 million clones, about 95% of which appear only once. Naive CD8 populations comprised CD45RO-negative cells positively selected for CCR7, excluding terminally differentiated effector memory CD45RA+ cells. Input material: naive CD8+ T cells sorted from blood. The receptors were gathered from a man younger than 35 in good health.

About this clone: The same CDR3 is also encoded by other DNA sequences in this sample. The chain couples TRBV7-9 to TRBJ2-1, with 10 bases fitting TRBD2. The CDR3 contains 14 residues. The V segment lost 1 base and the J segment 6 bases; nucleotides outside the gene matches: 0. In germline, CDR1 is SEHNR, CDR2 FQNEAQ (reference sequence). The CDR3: CASSLVAGGNEQFF. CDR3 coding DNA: TGTGCCAGCAGCTTAGTAGCGGGAGGCAATGAGCAGTTCTTC.

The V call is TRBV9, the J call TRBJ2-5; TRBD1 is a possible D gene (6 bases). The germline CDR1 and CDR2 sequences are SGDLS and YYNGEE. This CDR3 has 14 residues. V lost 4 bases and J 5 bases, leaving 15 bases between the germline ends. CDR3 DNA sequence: TGTGCCAGCAGCAACCGACAGGATTTGGAGACCCAGTACTTC. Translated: CASSNRQDLETQYF.

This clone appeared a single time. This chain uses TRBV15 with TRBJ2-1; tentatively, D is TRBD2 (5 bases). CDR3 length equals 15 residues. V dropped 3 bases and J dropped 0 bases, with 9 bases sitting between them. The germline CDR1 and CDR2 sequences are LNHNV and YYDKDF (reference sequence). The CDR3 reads CATSRWESSYNEQFF. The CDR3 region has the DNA TGTGCCACCAGCAGGTGGGAGAGCTCCTACAATGAGCAGTTCTTC.

The CDR3: CASSLRDRETGELFF. The CDR3, as DNA: TGTGCCAGCTCACTCCGGGACAGGGAAACCGGGGAGCTGTTTTTT. V and J are TRBV18 and TRBJ2-2, with 9 positions matching TRBD1. This CDR3 is built from 15 residues. From germline, CDR1 is KGHSH and CDR2 LQKENI. V dropped 4 bases and J dropped 5; count of bases not matched to a gene: 5.

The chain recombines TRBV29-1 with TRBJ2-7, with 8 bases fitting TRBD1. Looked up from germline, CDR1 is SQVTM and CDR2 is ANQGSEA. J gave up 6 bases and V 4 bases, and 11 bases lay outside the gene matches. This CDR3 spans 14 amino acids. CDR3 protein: CSVAGQGITREQYF. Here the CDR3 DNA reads TGCAGCGTTGCTGGACAGGGAATAACCCGCGAGCAGTACTTC.

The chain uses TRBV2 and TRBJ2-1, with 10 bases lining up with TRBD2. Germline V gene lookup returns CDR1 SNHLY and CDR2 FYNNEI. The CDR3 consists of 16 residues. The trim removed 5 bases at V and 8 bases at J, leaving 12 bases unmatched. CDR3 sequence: CASSKIEREGRDEQFF. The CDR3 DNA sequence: TGTGCCAGCAGTAAGATAGAGCGGGAGGGCCGCGATGAGCAGTTCTTC.